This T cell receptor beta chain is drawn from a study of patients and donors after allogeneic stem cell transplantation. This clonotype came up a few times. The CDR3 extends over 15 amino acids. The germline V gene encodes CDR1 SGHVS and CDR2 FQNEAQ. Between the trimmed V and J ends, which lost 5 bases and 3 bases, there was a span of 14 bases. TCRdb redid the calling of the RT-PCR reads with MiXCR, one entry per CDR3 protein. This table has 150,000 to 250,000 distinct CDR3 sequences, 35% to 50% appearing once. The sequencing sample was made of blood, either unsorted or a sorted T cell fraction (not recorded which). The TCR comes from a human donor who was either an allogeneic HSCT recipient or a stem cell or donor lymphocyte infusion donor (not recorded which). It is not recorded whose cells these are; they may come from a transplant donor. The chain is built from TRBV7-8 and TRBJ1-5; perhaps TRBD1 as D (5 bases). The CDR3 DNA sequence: TGTGCCAGCAGCGGGTTGCAGGGAACCAATCAGCCCCAGCATTTT. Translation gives CASSGLQGTNQPQHF.